These 32 T cell receptor beta chains were sequenced from one sample in a study of blood T cell repertoires in COVID-19. This table comes from immunoSEQ multiplex PCR, and its TCRdb copy is limited to in-frame clones, with some not included. Counted here are about 250,000 clones, 70% to 90% occurring once; the ten biggest clones make up roughly 3.1%. Sequenced input: peripheral blood. All receptors come from a man aged 18 to 29 with active or convalescent COVID-19.

This clone came up once. The chain carries TRBV6-5 and TRBJ1-6; D is perhaps TRBD1 (6 bases). The V end was cut by 10 bases, the J end by 9 bases, with 22 bases between. Germline-derived CDR1 and CDR2 are MNHEY and SVGAGI. CDR3 length: 15 residues. DNA of the CDR3: TGTGCCACACAGATACGGACAGAAGGGCGTTCACCCCTCCACTTT. Amino acids: CATQIRTEGRSPLHF.

This chain joins TRBV13 and TRBJ1-2, with TRBD1 identical over 8 bases. The CDR3 runs to 13 residues. CDR1 PRHDT and CDR2 FYEKMQ come from the germline V gene (reference sequence). Losses at the gene ends were 0 bases for V and 7 bases for J; bases not matched to a gene: 1. The CDR3 DNA sequence: TGTGCCAGCAGCTTAGGCAGGGGGCTTGGCTACACCTTC. It translates to CASSLGRGLGYTF.

CDR3 region: CASSLEAGNEQFF. Written as DNA, the CDR3 is TGTGCCAGCAGCTTAGAGGCGGGCAATGAGCAGTTCTTC. The chain employs TRBV7-3 and TRBJ2-1, with D maybe TRBD2 (5 bases). Germline loops: CDR1 SGHTA, CDR2 FQGTGA. The ends were cut back, 2 bases at V and 6 bases at J, with 8 bases in the middle. The CDR3 length is 13 residues.

This chain uses TRBV18 with TRBJ2-1, with D tentatively TRBD2 (5 bases). The CDR3 covers 17 residues. Trimming stripped 1 base from V and 2 bases from J, with 15 bases between. The V gene's germline CDR1 is KGHSH and CDR2 LQKENI. The CDR3 reads CASSPRLELVTYNEQFF. DNA for the CDR3: TGTGCCAGCTCACCACGCCTGGAACTAGTCACCTACAATGAGCAGTTCTTC.

The chain employs TRBV11-2 and TRBJ1-6; D uncertain. CDR1 and CDR2 from the germline V gene are SGHAT and FQNNGV. Deletions cut 0 bases from V and 14 bases from J, with 8 bases between. The CDR3 loop spans 12 amino acids. The CDR3 coding sequence is TGTGCCAGCAGCTTAGAGGTGGGCACCCTCCACTTT. Translated, it gives CASSLEVGTLHF.

The chain recombines TRBV7-2 with TRBJ2-5, with 9 bases fitting TRBD2. CDR3 length: 16 amino acids. Germline lookup yields CDR1 SGHTA and CDR2 FQGNSA. The J segment lost 4 bases and the V segment lost 1 base, leaving 7 bases of the junction unmatched. The CDR3 nucleotides are TGTGCCAGCAGCTTAGTAGCTAGCGGGATAGCAGAGACCCAGTACTTC. Translated: CASSLVASGIAETQYF.

The chain recombines TRBV25-1 with TRBJ2-1; 10 positions match TRBD2. The germline V gene has CDR1 MGHDK and CDR2 SYGVNS. The CDR3 runs to 18 residues. The V segment lost 7 bases and the J segment 3 bases; nucleotides outside the gene matches: 15. The CDR3 here is CASMSVASGRGYYNEQFF. The DNA for the CDR3 is TGTGCCAGCATGTCGGTGGCTAGCGGGAGAGGGTACTACAATGAGCAGTTCTTC.

The chain couples TRBV5-6 to TRBJ2-3, with TRBD2 identical over 12 bases. V lost 4 bases and J lost 2; bases outside the gene matches: 8. This CDR3 is 17 amino acids long. Looked up from germline, CDR1 is SGHDT and CDR2 is YYEEEE. This CDR3 reads CASSKLGLAGYTDTQYF. The CDR3 region has the DNA TGTGCCAGCAGCAAGCTGGGACTAGCGGGCTACACAGATACGCAGTATTTT.

The J gene is TRBJ1-5, the V gene TRBV30; no reliable D call. The CDR3 length is 13 residues. CDR1 and CDR2 (germline): GTSNPN, SVGIG (reference sequence). V was clipped by 1 base and J by 9 bases, with 13 bases between them. CDR3 sequence reads: CAWSALKYWPQHF. In DNA, the CDR3 is TGTGCCTGGAGTGCACTCAAATATTGGCCCCAGCATTTT.

The rearrangement uses TRBV14 and TRBJ1-1; D gene unclear. V lost 1 base and J 12 bases, leaving 12 bases between the germline ends. The CDR3 totals 12 residues. CDR1 SGHDN and CDR2 FVKESK come from the germline V gene. The CDR3 spells CASSQAPTKTFF. The CDR3 DNA reads as TGTGCCAGCAGCCAAGCCCCCACTAAGACTTTCTTT.

The chain employs TRBV4-1 and TRBJ2-2; D not resolved. The CDR3 consists of 15 residues. Between the trimmed V and J ends, which lost 4 bases and 4 bases, there was a span of 13 bases. CDR1 is MGHRA and CDR2 is YSYEKL in the germline V gene. CDR3 protein: CASSPREQITGELFF. The CDR3 DNA follows: TGCGCCAGCAGCCCCCGCGAACAGATCACCGGGGAGCTGTTTTTT.

The chain recombines TRBV9 with TRBJ1-1, with a weak D call TRBD1 (5 bases). Germline loops: CDR1 SGDLS, CDR2 YYNGEE. V was cut by 2 bases and J by 3 bases, with 17 bases left in between. The CDR3 contains 16 residues. CDR3 bases: TGTGCCAGCAGCGTGGGGCAGGCCCTTCCGGACACTGAAGCTTTCTTT. As protein: CASSVGQALPDTEAFF.

The chain recombines TRBV30 with TRBJ2-7; the D gene is possibly TRBD2 (5 bases). The CDR3 is 12 residues long. Germline assignment: CDR1 GTSNPN and CDR2 SVGIG (reference sequence). V shed 1 base and J shed 3 bases, with 7 bases lying between them. This CDR3 reads CAWSGGIYEQYF. The CDR3 nucleotides read TGTGCCTGGAGTGGAGGGATCTACGAGCAGTACTTC.

The chain joins TRBV9 to TRBJ1-6, with a possible D match to TRBD1 (5 bases). The CDR3 has 15 residues. From germline, CDR1 is SGDLS and CDR2 YYNGEE. The V and J ends lost 3 bases and 7 bases respectively, with 14 bases between them. CDR3 in amino acids: CASSAGDLGNSPLHF. Here the CDR3 DNA reads TGTGCCAGCAGCGCGGGGGACCTAGGGAATTCACCCCTCCACTTT. The whole variable domain, filled in from reference TRBV9 and TRBJ1-6, reads DSGVTQTPKHLITATGQRVTLRCSPRSGDLSVYWYQQSLDQGLQFLIQYYNGEERAKGNILERFSAQQFPDLHSELNLSSLELGDSALYFCASSAGDLGNSPLHFGNGTRLTVT.

V is TRBV5-6 and J is TRBJ2-7, with 8 nucleotides matching TRBD2. The CDR3 contains 12 residues. With V trimmed by 5 bases and J by 10 bases, 8 bases remained unmatched. Germline-derived CDR1 and CDR2 are SGHDT and YYEEEE. The CDR3 sequence is CASSPGTSDQYF. The CDR3, as DNA: TGTGCCAGCAGTCCCGGGACTAGTGACCAGTACTTC.

The chain recombines TRBV19 with TRBJ1-2, with D perhaps matching TRBD1 (5 bases). This CDR3 region has 15 residues. V was pared by 6 bases and J by 5 bases, with 19 bases between. Germline V gene data show CDR1 as LNHDA and CDR2 as SQIVND (reference sequence). This chain's CDR3 is CASSPPRGARYGYTF. CDR3 bases: TGTGCCAGTAGCCCACCCCGCGGGGCTAGGTATGGCTACACCTTC.

V usage is TRBV7-9 and J usage is TRBJ1-4; TRBD1 matches at 8 bases. The germline CDR1 and CDR2 sequences are SEHNR and FQNEAQ (reference sequence). This CDR3 contains 13 residues. Trimming at V came to 7 bases and at J to 7 bases, leaving 5 bases not matched to a gene. This CDR3 is CASTQGAREKLFF. CDR3 in DNA: TGTGCCAGCACCCAGGGGGCGCGTGAAAAACTGTTTTTT.

This chain connects TRBV6-2 or TRBV6-3 to TRBJ2-2; 8 bases agree with TRBD2. The junction had 17 bases not matched to a gene; V was cut back by 6 bases and J by 5 bases. There are 18 residues in the CDR3. From germline, CDR1 is MNHEY and CDR2 SVGEGT. CDR3 in amino acids: CASSRLPLSGSGTGELFF. DNA of the CDR3: TGTGCCAGCAGCCGCCTCCCCTTAAGCGGGAGTGGAACCGGGGAGCTGTTTTTT.

The chain employs TRBV6-2 or TRBV6-3 and TRBJ2-7; D is possibly TRBD1 (5 bases). Trimming removed 5 bases at V and 0 bases at J, with 11 bases between. This CDR3 is built from 14 residues. The germline CDR1 and CDR2 sequences are MNHEY and SVGEGT. DNA for the CDR3: TGTGCCAGCAGTAGGGGTTGGAGCTCCTACGAGCAGTACTTC. Its translation is CASSRGWSSYEQYF.

In its sample, this clone was seen once. The rearrangement joins TRBV7-9 to TRBJ1-4, with 8 bases lining up with TRBD1. CDR1 and CDR2 (germline): SEHNR, FQNEAQ (reference sequence). The ends lost 1 base at V and 3 bases at J; junction bases unmatched: 7. CDR3 length: 17 residues. This chain's CDR3 is CASSLGQGAWANEKLFF. Written as DNA, the CDR3 is TGTGCCAGCAGCTTAGGCCAGGGGGCATGGGCTAATGAAAAACTGTTTTTT.

The V gene is TRBV10-2, the J gene TRBJ2-5, with D tentatively TRBD2 (6 bases). Germline V lookup: CDR1 WSHSY, CDR2 SAAADI. The CDR3 has 16 amino acids. The V end was cut by 7 bases, the J end by 4 bases, with 22 bases between. For the CDR3, the DNA is TGCGCCAGCAACCATGGCGGGGCCCGGTCGGGAGAGACCCAGTACTTC. This sequence encodes CASNHGGARSGETQYF.

This clone was detected once. The chain joins TRBV13 to TRBJ1-3, with D hard to call. Germline CDR1 and CDR2: PRHDT and FYEKMQ (reference sequence). Trimming stripped 5 bases from V and 0 bases from J, with 17 bases between. The CDR3 covers 17 residues. CDR3 sequence reads: CASSRNWVESSGNTIYF. In DNA, the CDR3 is TGTGCCAGCAGCCGGAATTGGGTGGAGAGCTCTGGAAACACCATATATTTT.

V is TRBV9 and J is TRBJ1-2; D is unclear. The germline V and J ends were trimmed by 4 bases and 4 bases, with 14 bases remaining between them. The CDR3 totals 14 residues. Per the germline V gene, CDR1 is SGDLS and CDR2 is YYNGEE. CDR3 sequence reads: CASSSYGEAYGYTF. The CDR3 bases are TGTGCCAGCAGCAGTTACGGGGAGGCCTATGGCTACACCTTC.

The V call is TRBV3-1 (or the pseudogene TRBV3-2), the J call TRBJ1-1, with D tentatively TRBD1 (6 bases). The length of the CDR3 is 11 residues. V lost 4 bases and J 11 bases, leaving 11 bases between the germline ends. The germline V gene has CDR1 LGHDT and CDR2 YNNKEL (reference sequence). The CDR3: CASSRGRWAFF. For the CDR3, the DNA is TGTGCCAGCAGCCGGGGGCGATGGGCTTTCTTT.

In its sample, this clone was seen a few times. The chain links TRBV6-1 to TRBJ2-7, with 10 nucleotides matching TRBD2. CDR3 size: 14 residues. Germline V gene lookup returns CDR1 MNHNS and CDR2 SASEGT. J gave up 7 bases and V 2 bases, and 5 bases lay outside the gene matches. The CDR3 DNA reads TGTGCCAGCAGTGAACTAGCGGGAGTTCGGGAGCAGTACTTC. This translates into CASSELAGVREQYF.

This clone was counted a single time. The rearrangement links TRBV6-4 to TRBJ2-2; possible D gene TRBD1, 5 bases. V was clipped by 3 bases and J by 5 bases, with 10 bases between them. Germline loops: CDR1 MRHNA, CDR2 SNTAGT. This CDR3 region has 14 residues. The CDR3 DNA reads as TGTGCCAGCAGTGATTCAGGGCGGACCGGGGAGCTGTTTTTT. Its translation: CASSDSGRTGELFF.

The V gene is TRBV5-1, the J gene TRBJ2-3, with 9 bases aligning to TRBD2. The J segment lost 4 bases and the V segment lost 9 bases, leaving 12 bases of the junction unmatched. The CDR3 spans 15 residues. Germline V lookup: CDR1 SGHRS, CDR2 YFSETQ. The CDR3 DNA follows: TGCGCCACCGGGTATGCGGGGGGGCGTTCAGATACGCAGTATTTT. This encodes CATGYAGGRSDTQYF.

The chain is built from TRBV24-1 and TRBJ1-3, with D unclear. V was cut by 10 bases and J by 1 base, with 19 bases left in between. From germline, CDR1 is KGHDR and CDR2 SFDVKD. This CDR3 is built from 16 residues. CDR3 in amino acids: CATSPEGFLSGNTIYF. The DNA for the CDR3 is TGTGCCACTTCCCCTGAGGGCTTTTTGTCTGGAAACACCATATATTTT.

V is TRBV19 and J is TRBJ1-1, with D perhaps matching TRBD1 (5 bases). The V gene's germline CDR1 is LNHDA and CDR2 SQIVND (reference sequence). The germline V and J ends were trimmed by 6 bases and 0 bases, with 14 bases remaining between them. The CDR3 spans 15 residues. CDR3 in DNA: TGTGCCAGTAGACCCGACAGAATAATGAACACTGAAGCTTTCTTT. Translation gives CASRPDRIMNTEAFF.

This chain links TRBV28 with TRBJ1-2, with 7 positions matching TRBD1. CDR3 length: 13 residues. V was clipped by 5 bases and J by 6 bases; unmatched bases: 6. Germline assignment: CDR1 MDHEN and CDR2 SYDVKM. For the CDR3, the DNA is TGTGCCAGCAGTGCAGCCGACAGGGATGGCTACACCTTC. It encodes CASSAADRDGYTF.

This clone was counted once. The J gene is TRBJ2-4, the V gene TRBV7-3, with D possibly being TRBD2 (6 bases). Germline values: CDR1 SGHTA, CDR2 FQGTGA. Trimming removed 2 bases at V and 6 bases at J, with 17 bases between. The CDR3 has 16 residues. CDR3: CASSLSTLEGTNIQYF. CDR3 nucleotide sequence: TGTGCCAGCAGCTTATCCACCTTGGAGGGAACAAACATTCAGTACTTC.

The chain is built from TRBV27 and TRBJ2-7; 16 positions agree with TRBD2. Germline V gene lookup returns CDR1 MNHEY and CDR2 SMNVEV (reference sequence). This CDR3 has 17 amino acids. V shed 5 bases and J 6 bases; nucleotides not matched to a gene: 10. CDR3 nucleotide sequence: TGTGCCAGCAGTACCCACGGGACTAGCGGGAGGGCCCCCGAGCAGTACTTC. Its protein product is CASSTHGTSGRAPEQYF.